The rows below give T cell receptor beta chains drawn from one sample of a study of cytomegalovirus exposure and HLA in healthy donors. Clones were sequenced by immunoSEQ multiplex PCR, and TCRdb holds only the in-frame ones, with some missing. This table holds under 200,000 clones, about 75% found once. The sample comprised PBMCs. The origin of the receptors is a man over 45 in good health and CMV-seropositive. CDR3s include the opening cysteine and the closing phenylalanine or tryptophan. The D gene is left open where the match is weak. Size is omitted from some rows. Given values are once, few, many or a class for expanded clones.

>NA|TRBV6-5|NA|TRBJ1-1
CASGTSEAFF
TGTGCCAGCGGGACATCTGAAGCTTTCTTT
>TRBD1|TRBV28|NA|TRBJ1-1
CASRFPGQGTYNTEAFF
TGTGCCAGCAGATTCCCGGGACAGGGGACTTACAACACTGAAGCTTTCTTT
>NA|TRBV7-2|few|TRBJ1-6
CASNSGESSYNSPLHF
TGTGCCAGCAATAGTGGGGAGAGCTCCTATAATTCACCCCTCCACTTT
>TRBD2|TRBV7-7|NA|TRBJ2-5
CASSLGLSGAGYQETQYF
TGTGCCAGCAGCTTAGGTCTCTCGGGAGCGGGGTATCAAGAGACCCAGTACTTC
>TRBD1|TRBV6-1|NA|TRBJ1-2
CASSEIRGLDYGCTF
TGTGCCAGCAGTGAAATCAGGGGGTTAGACTATGGCTGCACCTTC
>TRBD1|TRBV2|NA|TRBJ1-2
CASSDGLGQGNYGYTF
TGTGCCAGCAGTGATGGGTTAGGACAGGGTAACTATGGCTACACCTTC
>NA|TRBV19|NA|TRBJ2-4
CASSIVGGPVKNIQYF
TGTGCCAGTAGTATAGTGGGGGGGCCCGTCAAAAACATTCAGTACTTC
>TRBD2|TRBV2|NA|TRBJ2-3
CASSERAGGRTDTQYF
TGTGCCAGCAGTGAACGGGCGGGGGGGAGGACAGATACGCAGTATTTT
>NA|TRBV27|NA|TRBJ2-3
CASSPRGDTQYF
TGTGCCAGCAGTCCGAGGGGGGATACGCAGTATTTT
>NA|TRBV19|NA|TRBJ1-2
CASSLGGYGYTF
TGTGCCAGTAGTTTGGGGGGGTATGGCTACACCTTC
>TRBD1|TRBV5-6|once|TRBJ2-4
CASSLRPGQGYF
TGTGCCAGCAGCCTGAGACCGGGACAGGGGTACTTC
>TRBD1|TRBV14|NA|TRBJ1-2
CASSGSADRVYGYTF
TGTGCCAGCAGCGGAAGTGCGGACAGGGTCTATGGCTACACCTTC
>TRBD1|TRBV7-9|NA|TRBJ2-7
CSSSLRPGQGPYEQYF
TGTTCCAGCAGCTTAAGGCCGGGACAGGGGCCCTACGAGCAGTACTTC
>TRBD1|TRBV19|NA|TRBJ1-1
CASGDRGGEAFF
TGTGCCAGTGGGGACAGGGGAGGTGAAGCTTTCTTT
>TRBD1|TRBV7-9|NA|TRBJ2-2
CASSLAGTGANTGELFF
TGTGCCAGCAGCTTAGCAGGGACAGGGGCAAACACCGGGGAGCTGTTTTTT
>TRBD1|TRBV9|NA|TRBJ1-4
CASSTGVPNEKLFF
TGTGCCAGCAGTACAGGGGTGCCTAATGAAAAACTGTTTTTT
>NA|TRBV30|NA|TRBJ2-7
CAWTLRRLNYEQYF
TGTGCCTGGACTCTAAGGAGATTAAACTACGAGCAGTACTTC
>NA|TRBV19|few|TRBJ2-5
CASSMSAGPVETQYF
TGTGCCAGTAGTATGTCGGCAGGGCCAGTGGAGACCCAGTACTTC
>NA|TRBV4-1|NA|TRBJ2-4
CASSPGGADVAKNIQYF
TGCGCCAGCAGCCCTGGCGGGGCAGACGTAGCCAAAAACATTCAGTACTTC
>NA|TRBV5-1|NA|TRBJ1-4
CASSLEMSRSEKLFF
TGCGCCAGCAGCTTGGAAATGTCTAGAAGTGAAAAACTGTTTTTT
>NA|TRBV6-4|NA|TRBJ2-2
CASSSQLNTGELFF
TGTGCCAGCAGCTCACAGCTAAACACCGGGGAGCTGTTTTTT
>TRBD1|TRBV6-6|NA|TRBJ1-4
CASSVQGRLFF
TGTGCCAGCAGTGTACAGGGGAGGCTGTTTTTT
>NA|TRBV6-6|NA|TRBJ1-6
CASSYGGRGNSPLHF
TGTGCCAGCAGTTACGGCGGGCGCGGTAATTCACCCCTCCACTTT
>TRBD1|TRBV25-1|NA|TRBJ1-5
CASSQTGGHQPQHF
TGTGCCAGCAGCCAGACAGGGGGACATCAGCCCCAGCATTTT
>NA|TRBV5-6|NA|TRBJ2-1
CASLEDGEQFF
TGTGCCAGCCTCGAGGATGGTGAGCAGTTCTTC
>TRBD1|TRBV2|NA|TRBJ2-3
CASSGQQGNTQYF
TGTGCCAGCAGTGGGCAACAGGGGAATACGCAGTATTTT
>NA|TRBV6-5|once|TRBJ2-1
CASSYGRYNEQFF
TGTGCCAGCAGTTACGGGAGGTACAATGAGCAGTTCTTC
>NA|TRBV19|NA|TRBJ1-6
CASSMIGQPNSPLHF
TGTGCCAGTAGTATGATCGGACAACCAAATTCACCCCTCCACTTT
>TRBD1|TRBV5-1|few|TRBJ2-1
CASSLGDSYNEQFF
TGCGCCAGCAGCTTGGGGGACAGTTACAATGAGCAGTTCTTC
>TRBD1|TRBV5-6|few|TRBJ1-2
CATGTGSGYTF
TGTGCCACCGGGACAGGGTCTGGCTACACCTTC
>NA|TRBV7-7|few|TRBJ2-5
CASSLGVGAQETQYF
TGTGCCAGCAGCTTAGGTGTAGGGGCTCAAGAGACCCAGTACTTC
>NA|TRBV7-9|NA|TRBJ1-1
CASSLARGRNTEAFF
TGTGCCAGCAGCTTAGCGCGTGGGAGGAACACTGAAGCTTTCTTT
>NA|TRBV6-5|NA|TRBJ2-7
CASSARDFYEQYF
TGTGCCAGCAGTGCACGGGACTTCTACGAGCAGTACTTC
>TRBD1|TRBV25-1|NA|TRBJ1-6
CASTQTGGYNSPLHF
TGTGCCAGCACCCAAACAGGGGGGTATAATTCACCCCTCCACTTT
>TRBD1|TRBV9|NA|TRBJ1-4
CASSERTGGGKLFF
TGTGCCAGCAGCGAGCGGACAGGGGGCGGAAAACTGTTTTTT